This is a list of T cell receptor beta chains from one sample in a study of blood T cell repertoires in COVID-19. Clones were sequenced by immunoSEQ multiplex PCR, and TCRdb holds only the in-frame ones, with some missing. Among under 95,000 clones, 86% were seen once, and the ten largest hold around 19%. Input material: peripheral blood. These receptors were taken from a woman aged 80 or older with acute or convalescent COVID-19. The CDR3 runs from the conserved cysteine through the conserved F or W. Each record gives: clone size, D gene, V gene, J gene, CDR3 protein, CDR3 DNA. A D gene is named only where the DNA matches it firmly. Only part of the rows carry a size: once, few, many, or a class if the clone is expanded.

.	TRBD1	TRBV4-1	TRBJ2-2	CASSQEGQSPTGELFF	TGCGCCAGCAGCCAAGAGGGACAGAGTCCCACCGGGGAGCTGTTTTTT
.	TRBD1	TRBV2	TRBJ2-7	CASRRDRQAYEQYF	TGTGCCAGCAGGCGGGACAGGCAGGCCTACGAGCAGTACTTC
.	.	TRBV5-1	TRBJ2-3	CASSLAYQGGGIDTQYF	TGCGCCAGCAGCTTAGCGTACCAGGGGGGTGGGATAGATACGCAGTATTTT
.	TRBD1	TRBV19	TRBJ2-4	CASSRGTGGSKNIQYF	TGTGCCAGTAGTAGGGGGACAGGCGGATCTAAAAACATTCAGTACTTC
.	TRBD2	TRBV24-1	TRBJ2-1	CATSDPTASGGPYNEQFF	TGTGCCACCAGTGACCCAACGGCCAGCGGGGGGCCCTACAATGAGCAGTTCTTC
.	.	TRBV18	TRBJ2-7	CASSPLGQGSYEQYF	TGTGCCAGCTCACCACTAGGGCAGGGGTCCTACGAGCAGTACTTC
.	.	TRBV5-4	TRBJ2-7	CASSLDNGGEQYF	TGTGCCAGCAGCTTGGATAACGGGGGCGAGCAGTACTTC
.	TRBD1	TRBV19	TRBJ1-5	CASSTMTGNQPQHF	TGTGCCAGTAGTACTATGACAGGGAATCAGCCCCAGCATTTT
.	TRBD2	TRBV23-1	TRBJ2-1	CASSQLSERGGTSGTNEQFF	TGCGCCAGCAGTCAATTATCGGAGCGGGGGGGCACCTCTGGAACCAATGAGCAGTTCTTC
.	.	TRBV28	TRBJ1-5	CASQQGFSNQPQHF	TGTGCCAGCCAGCAGGGATTCAGCAATCAGCCCCAGCATTTT
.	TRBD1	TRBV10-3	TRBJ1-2	CAITGQDHYGYTF	TGTGCCATCACCGGACAGGATCACTATGGCTACACCTTC
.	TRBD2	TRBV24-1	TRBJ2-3	CATSGLRGGSDTQYF	TGTGCCACCAGTGGATTGCGGGGGGGCTCAGATACGCAGTATTTT
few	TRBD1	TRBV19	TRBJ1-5	CASEGQGDRQPQHF	TGTGCCAGTGAAGGACAGGGGGATCGTCAGCCCCAGCATTTT
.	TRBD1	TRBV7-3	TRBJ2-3	CASSRRGSGTDTQYF	TGTGCCAGCAGCCGCAGGGGGTCGGGCACAGATACGCAGTATTTT
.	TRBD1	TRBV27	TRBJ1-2	CASGRTGLNYGYTF	TGTGCCAGCGGTAGGACAGGGCTTAACTATGGCTACACCTTC
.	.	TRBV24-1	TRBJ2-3	CATSDPKRGLGTDTQYF	TGTGCCACCAGTGACCCTAAACGGGGGTTAGGCACAGATACGCAGTATTTT
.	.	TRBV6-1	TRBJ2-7	CASSQSYEQYF	TGTGCCAGCAGTCAATCCTACGAGCAGTACTTC
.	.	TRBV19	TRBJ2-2	CASSRGTLTTGELFF	TGTGCCAGTAGTAGAGGGACTTTGACCACCGGGGAGCTGTTTTTT
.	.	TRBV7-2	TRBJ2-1	CASSYTGTVSYNEQFF	TGTGCCAGCAGCTATACCGGGACTGTCTCCTACAATGAGCAGTTCTTC
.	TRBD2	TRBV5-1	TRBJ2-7	CASSLASSGGKKPTEQYF	TGCGCCAGCAGCTTGGCGTCTAGCGGGGGGAAAAAGCCTACCGAGCAGTACTTC
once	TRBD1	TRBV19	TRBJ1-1	CASANRGFGEAFF	TGTGCCAGTGCAAACAGGGGGTTCGGTGAAGCTTTCTTT
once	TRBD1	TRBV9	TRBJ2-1	CASSVATGTGQDEQFF	TGTGCCAGCAGCGTAGCGACCGGGACAGGGCAGGATGAGCAGTTCTTC
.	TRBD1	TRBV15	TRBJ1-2	CATSRANDRVGYGYTF	TGTGCCACCAGCAGAGCGAACGACAGGGTTGGGTATGGCTACACCTTC
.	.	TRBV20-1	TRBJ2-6	CSASGQYSGANVLTF	TGCAGTGCTAGTGGTCAGTATTCTGGGGCCAACGTCCTGACTTTC
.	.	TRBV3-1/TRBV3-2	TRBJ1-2	CASSQGRAGYTF	TGTGCCAGCAGCCAGGGCCGTGCGGGCTACACCTTC
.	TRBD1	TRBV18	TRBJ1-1	CASSPRGQSTEAFF	TGTGCCAGCTCACCAAGGGGGCAAAGCACTGAAGCTTTCTTT
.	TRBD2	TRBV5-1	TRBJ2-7	CASSLKPTSGGIEQYF	TGCGCCAGCAGCTTGAAACCAACTAGCGGGGGAATCGAGCAGTACTTC
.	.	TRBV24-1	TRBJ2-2	CATSDHIQGTGELFF	TGTGCCACCAGTGATCACATACAGGGTACCGGGGAGCTGTTTTTT
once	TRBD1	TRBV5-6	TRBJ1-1	CASSGQGWTEAFF	TGTGCCAGCAGTGGACAGGGATGGACTGAAGCTTTCTTT
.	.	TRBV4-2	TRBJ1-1	CASSQVDTTEAFF	TGTGCCAGCAGCCAAGTGGACACCACTGAAGCTTTCTTT
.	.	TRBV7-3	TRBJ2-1	CASSEGYPYNEQFF	TGTGCCAGCAGTGAGGGTTACCCCTACAATGAGCAGTTCTTC
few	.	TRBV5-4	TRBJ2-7	CASSLGPALPYEQYF	TGTGCCAGCAGCTTGGGACCGGCACTACCCTACGAGCAGTACTTC
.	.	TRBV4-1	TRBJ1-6	CASSQDRVNNSPLHF	TGCGCCAGCAGCCAAGACAGGGTTAACAATTCACCCCTCCACTTT
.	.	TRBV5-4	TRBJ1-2	CASSKDRLGGYTF	TGTGCCAGCAGCAAAGACAGGCTTGGGGGCTACACCTTC
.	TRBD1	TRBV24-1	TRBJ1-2	CATSDRQGDYGYTF	TGTGCCACCAGTGACCGACAGGGAGACTATGGCTACACCTTC
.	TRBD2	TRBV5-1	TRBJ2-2	CASSLSGQNTGELFF	TGCGCCAGCAGCCTTAGCGGGCAGAACACCGGGGAGCTGTTTTTT
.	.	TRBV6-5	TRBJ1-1	CASSYSGGSRTEAFF	TGTGCCAGCAGTTACTCCGGGGGAAGTAGGACTGAAGCTTTCTTT
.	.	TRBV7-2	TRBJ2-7	CASSLGREYEQYF	TGTGCCAGCAGCTTAGGGCGGGAATACGAGCAGTACTTC
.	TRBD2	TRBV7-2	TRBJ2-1	CASRLGLAGGNEQFF	TGTGCCAGCAGACTTGGACTAGCGGGGGGCAATGAGCAGTTCTTC
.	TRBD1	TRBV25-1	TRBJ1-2	CASSEWTGGATGYTF	TGTGCCAGCAGTGAATGGACAGGGGGCGCTACTGGCTACACCTTC
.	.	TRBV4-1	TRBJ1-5	CASSQVPGVSNQPQHF	TGCGCCAGCAGCCAAGTGCCGGGGGTTAGCAATCAGCCCCAGCATTTT
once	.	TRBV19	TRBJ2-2	CASSLGQTRVTGELFF	TGTGCCAGTAGTCTCGGACAGACTCGGGTCACCGGGGAGCTGTTTTTT
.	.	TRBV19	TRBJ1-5	CASSTEDSSTQPQHF	TGTGCCAGTAGTACCGAGGACAGTTCGACCCAGCCCCAGCATTTT
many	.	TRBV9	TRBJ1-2	CASSGSGSGLYGYTF	TGTGCCAGCAGCGGATCAGGTTCGGGACTCTATGGCTACACCTTC
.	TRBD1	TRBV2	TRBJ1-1	CASRGQMNTEAFF	TGTGCCAGCAGGGGACAGATGAACACTGAAGCTTTCTTT